This T cell receptor (beta chain) was captured in a study of T cell responses to AZD1222 COVID-19 vaccine. The study's findings and limits: Targets within unmutated variant regions were reportedly found for nearly half of spike-specific TCRs. Spike regions recognized by vaccine-associated CD4 TCRs spanned the protein, led by 160-218 and 743-854.

Data came from immunoSEQ multiplex PCR; TCRdb stores just in-frame clones and leaves some out. Of about 81,000 clones in the sample, roughly 90% were seen once. With regard to this clone: Antigen specificity is unknown.

V gave up 5 bases and J gave up 3 bases; unmatched junction bases: 7. The germline gives CDR1 MNHEY, CDR2 SMNVEV (reference sequence). The length of the CDR3 is 14 residues. Analyses pooled second doses at about 4 or about 12 weeks. The clonotype was recovered from an adult who received the AZD1222 COVID-19 vaccine. The sample in question was peripheral blood, obtained 28 days after the second AZD1222 dose. The V and J genes are TRBV27 and TRBJ2-7; 7 bases agree with TRBD1. CDR3 DNA sequence: TGTGCCAGCAGTCCGTGGGACAGATACTACGAGCAGTACTTC. It specifies CASSPWDRYYEQYF.